The rows below give T cell receptor beta chains drawn from one sample of a study of CD8 T cells in ankylosing spondylitis. One entry per CDR3 protein, called by TCRdb with MiXCR from the 5' RACE reads. The sample has 230,000 or so distinct CDR3 sequences; roughly a quarter are singletons. The material sequenced was blood, either unsorted or a sorted T cell fraction (not recorded which). These receptor sequences come from a male donor with ankylosing spondylitis or in good health (not recorded which). Each CDR3 is given without its conserved first and last residue.

V gene: TRBV12-3/TRBV12-4; CDR3 protein: ASSLARRGLVSHYGYT
V gene: TRBV18; CDR3 protein: ASSQGSSTDTQY
V gene: TRBV12-3/TRBV12-4; CDR3 protein: ASSLAGSRAQETQY
V gene: TRBV29-1; CDR3 protein: SVAGTSIRNSYNEQF
V gene: TRBV18; CDR3 protein: ASSNLGTNEKLF
V gene: TRBV12-3/TRBV12-4; CDR3 protein: ASSLSGGNYNEQF
V gene: TRBV11-1; CDR3 protein: ASQGTASSPLH
V gene: TRBV10-3; CDR3 protein: AISDWLAESSYNEQF
V gene: TRBV20-1; CDR3 protein: SATGGGAGSYEQF
V gene: TRBV28; CDR3 protein: ASSSPGTPGADTQY
V gene: TRBV28; CDR3 protein: ASSFLSKTYEQY
V gene: TRBV10-3; CDR3 protein: AISERPDTDTQY
V gene: TRBV12-3/TRBV12-4; CDR3 protein: ASSLAQGENTIY
V gene: TRBV9; CDR3 protein: ASSVGGTVPYEQY
V gene: TRBV5-1; CDR3 protein: ASSRNPGPGGGARDNEQF
V gene: TRBV20-1; CDR3 protein: SARVTGNQPQH
V gene: TRBV3-1; CDR3 protein: ASSQDKREQY
V gene: TRBV2; CDR3 protein: ASRPEGAGTGELF
V gene: TRBV7-3; CDR3 protein: ASSQGSAADTQY
V gene: TRBV7-8; CDR3 protein: ASSFSVSNQPQH
V gene: TRBV5-1; CDR3 protein: ASSLVGGAKDIQY
V gene: TRBV20-1; CDR3 protein: SAGATDGYT
V gene: TRBV12-3/TRBV12-4; CDR3 protein: ASSLVQVIQY
V gene: TRBV20-1; CDR3 protein: SASMGTEAF
V gene: TRBV6-2/TRBV6-3; CDR3 protein: ASSYSEVSYEQY
V gene: TRBV20-1; CDR3 protein: SARTDPQETQY
V gene: TRBV4-2; CDR3 protein: ASSQSVYSNQPQH
V gene: TRBV24-1; CDR3 protein: ATSEKGQTYEQY